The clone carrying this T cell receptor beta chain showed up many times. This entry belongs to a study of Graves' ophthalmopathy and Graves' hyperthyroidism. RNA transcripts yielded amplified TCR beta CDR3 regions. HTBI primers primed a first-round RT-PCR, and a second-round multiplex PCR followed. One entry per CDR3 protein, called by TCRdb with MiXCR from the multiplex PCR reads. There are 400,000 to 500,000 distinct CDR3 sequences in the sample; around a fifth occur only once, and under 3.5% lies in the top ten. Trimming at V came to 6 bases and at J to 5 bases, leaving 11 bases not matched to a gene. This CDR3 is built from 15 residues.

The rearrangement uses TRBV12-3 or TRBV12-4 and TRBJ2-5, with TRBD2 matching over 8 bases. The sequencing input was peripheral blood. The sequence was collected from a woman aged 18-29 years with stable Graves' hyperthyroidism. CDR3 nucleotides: TGTGCCAGCAGAGGGCCTTACGGGAGGGGGGAGACCCAGTACTTC. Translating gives CASRGPYGRGETQYF.